This TCR beta chain appears in the sequencing data of a study of T cell repertoires in cytomegalovirus infection. Study information: The public TCR beta signatures pointed to both CMV infection and matching HLA type. Study results and limitations: Totalled public TCR beta family frequency picked out people who carried CMV plus the relevant HLA. Across the ex vivo response, the dominant clonotypes were HLA-C-restricted CMV-specific TCR beta clonotypes.

Regarding this clonotype: What it binds is unknown.

TCRdb re-analysed the reads in MiXCR, keeping a single row per CDR3 protein. This table has 510,000 or so distinct CDR3 sequences, approximately 26% appearing once. The V gene's germline CDR1 is LGHDT and CDR2 YNNKEL (reference sequence). The CDR3 is 13 amino acids. The V end was cut by 0 bases, the J end by 3 bases, with 5 bases between. The specimen sequenced was PBMCs. V is TRBV3-1 and J is TRBJ2-5; D ambiguous. The TCR comes from a human donor in good health (CMV status not recorded). Some clones in this sample may be carry-over from other donors' samples. Here the CDR3 reads CASSQDLEETQYF. CDR3 sequence (DNA): TGTGCCAGCAGCCAAGACTTGGAAGAGACCCAGTACTTC.